These T cell receptor beta chains were read from a single sample in a study of blood T cell repertoires in COVID-19. Using immunoSEQ multiplex PCR, the repertoire was profiled, and TCRdb retains in-frame clones only, with some absent. The sample has about 68,000 clones, about 91% seen once. Sequencing input: peripheral blood. The receptors were sampled from a woman in her fifties or sixties with active COVID-19. CDR3s leave out the opening cysteine and the closing phenylalanine or tryptophan. D genes are given only for firm matches.

D gene,CDR3 length,V gene,CDR3 protein
TRBD1,10,TRBV28,ASSRGQSPAF
TRBD1,17,TRBV27,ASSLFAGGPNSGANVLT
TRBD2,13,TRBV5-1,ASSLTSVSYNEQF
TRBD2,16,TRBV5-1,ASSTRTSGARWREEQY
.,11,TRBV2,ASSEGYPDTQY
.,11,TRBV18,ASSPTQILTQY
TRBD1,10,TRBV28,ASSFRGFEQY
TRBD2,14,TRBV5-1,ASSLGAGGGTDTQY
TRBD1,11,TRBV10-3,AISDIDRAEAF
.,12,TRBV10-3,AIGRGSMNTEAF